The 24 T cell receptor beta chains presented below share a single source sample, sequenced in a study of blood T cells in healthy people across ages. Alongside a J-beta primer mix, a sample-barcoded 5' primer served in a second PCR lasting roughly 6 to 12 cycles. One entry per CDR3 protein, called by TCRdb with MiXCR from the 5' RACE reads. The table records 1.5 million to 2 million distinct CDR3 sequences, approximately 40% of them present only once. Sequencing was performed on blood. The receptors were sampled from a human donor in good health.

This chain links TRBV6-1 with TRBJ1-2; TRBD1 agrees at 9 bases. This CDR3 comprises 15 residues. The trim removed 0 bases at V and 8 bases at J, leaving 7 bases unmatched. CDR1 and CDR2 (germline): MNHNS, SASEGT. The CDR3 sequence is CASSEALEGTGGYTF. The CDR3 bases are TGTGCCAGCAGTGAAGCCCTCGAGGGGACAGGGGGCTACACCTTC.

V is TRBV25-1 and J is TRBJ1-6, with D unclear. Germline CDR1 is MGHDK and CDR2 is SYGVNS. The CDR3 runs to 13 residues. V was shortened by 1 base and J by 9 bases, with 7 bases between the two germline ends. DNA for the CDR3: TGTGCCAGCAGTGAATTGGCTTCTTCACCCCTCCACTTT. Translation gives CASSELASSPLHF. Supplemented by reference TRBV25-1 and TRBJ1-6, the full variable domain reads EADIYQTPRYLVIGTGKKITLECSQTMGHDKMYWYQQDPGMELHLIHYSYGVNSTEKGDLSSESTVSRIRTEHFPLTLESARPSHTSQYLCASSELASSPLHFGNGTRLTVT.

V is TRBV12-3 or TRBV12-4 and J is TRBJ2-4; 8 bases fit TRBD1. This CDR3 region has 12 residues. V lost 7 bases, J lost 13 bases, and 9 bases stayed unmatched. In nucleotides, the CDR3 is TGTGCCAGCACCCTGACAGGGGCGGAGCAGTACTTC. Translation: CASTLTGAEQYF.

The chain is built from TRBV12-3 or TRBV12-4 and TRBJ1-6; D remains unclear. Trimming stripped 3 bases from V and 9 bases from J, with 12 bases between. This CDR3 has 14 amino acids. CDR3 sequence reads: CASSFRPKSSPLHF. The CDR3 nucleotides are TGTGCCAGCAGTTTTCGTCCTAAGTCTTCACCCCTCCACTTT.

The chain has TRBV3-1 and TRBJ1-2; 9 positions match TRBD1. CDR3 length equals 18 residues. The germline gives CDR1 LGHDT, CDR2 YNNKEL (reference sequence). V lost 4 bases to trimming and J lost 3 bases; unmatched junction nucleotides: 15. This chain's CDR3 is CASSLTGGMVSKDYGYTF. The CDR3 DNA sequence: TGTGCCAGCAGCCTCACAGGGGGCATGGTCAGTAAGGACTATGGCTACACCTTC.

V gene TRBV2 combines with J gene TRBJ2-6; no reliable D call. CDR1 and CDR2 (germline): SNHLY, FYNNEI. The CDR3 has 15 residues. V shed 6 bases and J shed 0 bases, with 9 bases lying between them. The CDR3 DNA follows: TGTGCCAGCAGGGGTCGGAGCTCTGGGGCCAACGTCCTGACTTTC. This codes for CASRGRSSGANVLTF.

The chain joins TRBV3-1 to TRBJ1-1; D might be TRBD1 (6 bases). Trimming took off 6 bases at V and 4 bases at J, with 15 bases between the two ends. CDR1 and CDR2 from the germline V gene are LGHDT and YNNKEL (reference sequence). The CDR3 has 14 amino acids. CDR3 bases: TGTGCCAGCAGATTCGCAGGGGCGAGCACTGAAGCTTTCTTT. This translates into CASRFAGASTEAFF. Looking up the rest from reference TRBV3-1 and TRBJ1-1 gives the full variable domain: DTAVSQTPKYLVTQMGNDKSIKCEQNLGHDTMYWYKQDSKKFLKIMFSYNNKELIINETVPNRFSPKSPDKAHLNLHINSLELGDSAVYFCASRFAGASTEAFFGQGTRLTVV.

This clonotype was observed a few times. This chain uses TRBV12-3 or TRBV12-4 with TRBJ2-3; no definite D call. Trimming took 5 bases from V and 0 from J, leaving 12 bases between them. The CDR3 is made up of 15 amino acids. The CDR3 here is CASSKLEASTDTQYF. In DNA form, the CDR3 reads TGTGCCAGCAGTAAATTGGAAGCCAGCACAGATACGCAGTATTTT.

The chain couples TRBV4-1 to TRBJ2-7, with D perhaps being TRBD1 or TRBD2 (5 bases each). The end of the DNA fits TRBJ2-5 better, so the J call may be wrong. The germline V gene has CDR1 MGHRA and CDR2 YSYEKL. This CDR3 has 14 amino acids. The CDR3 sequence: CASSLTYGAETQYF. Written as DNA, the CDR3 is TGCGCCAGCAGCCTAACGTACGGGGCAGAGACCCAGTACTTC.

The chain uses TRBV7-8 and TRBJ1-2, with 9 nucleotides matching TRBD1. Germline CDR1 is SGHVS and CDR2 is FQNEAQ. With 1 base clipped from V and 4 bases from J, the junction kept 4 bases outside the gene matches. The CDR3 length is 15 residues. The CDR3 here is CASSLGQGEFYGYTF. As DNA, the CDR3 is TGTGCCAGCAGCTTAGGACAGGGGGAATTCTATGGCTACACCTTC.

This clonotype was observed many times. J is TRBJ2-7 and V is TRBV20-1, with D unclear. Looked up from germline, CDR1 is DFQATT and CDR2 is SNEGSKA (reference sequence). Trimming took off 1 base at V and 2 bases at J, with 9 bases between the two ends. The CDR3 has 13 amino acids. The CDR3 DNA sequence: TGCAGTGCTAGAGGGCAGGTCGCCTACGAGCAGTACTTC. Residues: CSARGQVAYEQYF.

This clonotype was counted a few times. The chain employs TRBV15 and TRBJ2-6; D is uncertain. Trimming cost V 9 bases and J 1 base, with 4 bases left between them. Germline assignment: CDR1 LNHNV and CDR2 YYDKDF (reference sequence). This CDR3 has 12 amino acids. Written as DNA, the CDR3 is TGTGCCACTAAGTCTGGGGCCAACGTCCTGACTTTC. Its protein product is CATKSGANVLTF.

The V call is TRBV7-8, the J call TRBJ1-1; possible D gene TRBD1, 5 bases. Germline assignment: CDR1 SGHVS and CDR2 FQNEAQ. The CDR3 totals 16 residues. Trimming cost V 3 bases and J 1 base, with 15 bases left between them. CDR3 in amino acids: CASSFLTGTRNTEAFF. The CDR3 nucleotides read TGTGCCAGCAGCTTTTTAACGGGGACCAGGAACACTGAAGCTTTCTTT.

The chain carries TRBV30 and TRBJ2-4; no clear D gene. There are 12 residues in the CDR3. V gave up 0 bases and J gave up 6 bases, with 6 bases separating them. Per the germline V gene, CDR1 is GTSNPN and CDR2 is SVGIG (reference sequence). The DNA of the CDR3 is TGTGCCTGGAGTGTAGGCGGAAACATTCAGTACTTC. This encodes CAWSVGGNIQYF. The whole variable domain, filled in from reference TRBV30 and TRBJ2-4, reads SQTIHQWPATLVQPVGSPLSLECTVEGTSNPNLYWYRQAAGRGLQLLFYSVGIGQISSEVPQNLSASRPQDRQFILSSKKLLLSDSGFYLCAWSVGGNIQYFGAGTRLSVL.

V and J are TRBV24-1 and TRBJ2-5, with TRBD1 matching over 8 bases. The tail of the sequence fits TRBJ2-7 better, so the J call may be wrong. Germline V gene lookup returns CDR1 KGHDR and CDR2 SFDVKD. The CDR3 extends over 16 amino acids. Here the CDR3 reads CATSDSRTGLTYEQYF. In DNA form, the CDR3 reads TGTGCCACCAGTGATTCGCGGACAGGGCTCACCTACGAGCAGTACTTC.

This clonotype was counted many times. The V gene is TRBV4-1, the J gene TRBJ2-7; D gene ambiguous. CDR1 is MGHRA, CDR2 YSYEKL, per germline. V shed 2 bases and J shed 0 bases, with 8 bases lying between them. CDR3 size: 14 residues. This chain's CDR3 is CASSQWKVSYEQYF. DNA for the CDR3: TGCGCCAGCAGCCAATGGAAAGTCTCCTACGAGCAGTACTTC.

This clonotype showed up many times. V is TRBV3-1 and J is TRBJ2-5; no reliable D call. This CDR3 is 12 amino acids long. Trimming stripped 5 bases from V and 4 bases from J, with 8 bases between. CDR1 is LGHDT, CDR2 YNNKEL, per germline (reference sequence). The CDR3, as DNA: TGTGCCAGCAGCGCGAGGTTAGAGACCCAGTACTTC. Translated, it gives CASSARLETQYF.

This clonotype was counted between two and nine times. The chain carries TRBV7-9 and TRBJ2-7; tentative D call: TRBD1 (6 bases). Trimming left V 5 bases short and J 6 bases short, with 14 bases between. The CDR3 loop spans 13 amino acids. Germline assignment: CDR1 SEHNR and CDR2 FQNEAQ (reference sequence). The CDR3 nucleotides are TGTGCCAGCAGCCGAGAGACAGGATTCGAGCAGTACTTC. Amino acids: CASSRETGFEQYF.

This clonotype was counted only a few times. This chain connects TRBV9 to TRBJ1-1, with D perhaps TRBD1 (6 bases). This CDR3 is built from 15 residues. CDR1 is SGDLS, CDR2 YYNGEE, per germline. Trimming stripped 4 bases from V and 2 bases from J, with 15 bases between. The CDR3 coding sequence is TGTGCCAGCAGCCTCTCAGGACAGCCTAACACTGAAGCTTTCTTT. This codes for CASSLSGQPNTEAFF.

This clonotype has a handful of counts. V usage is TRBV6-1 and J usage is TRBJ2-7, with 11 bases identical to TRBD1. The ends lost 5 bases at V and 2 bases at J; junction bases unmatched: 5. From germline, CDR1 is MNHNS and CDR2 SASEGT. This CDR3 has 15 amino acids. CDR3 DNA: TGTGCCAGCAGTATGGGACAGGGGGTAACCTACGAGCAGTACTTC. Protein sequence: CASSMGQGVTYEQYF.

The chain couples TRBV29-1 to TRBJ2-7, with unresolved D. CDR1 SQVTM and CDR2 ANQGSEA come from the germline V gene. Trimming left V 6 bases short and J 0 bases short, with 9 bases between. This CDR3 has 12 residues. DNA of the CDR3: TGCAGCGTCGCACTGTTCTCCTACGAGCAGTACTTC. Residues: CSVALFSYEQYF.

This chain connects TRBV6-6 to TRBJ2-7; D not certain. Deletions cut 0 bases from V and 6 bases from J, with 15 bases between. In germline, CDR1 is MNHNY, CDR2 SVGAGI (reference sequence). The CDR3 has 15 amino acids. As DNA, the CDR3 is TGTGCCAGCAGTTACTCCGGGTCCCTCTCGGGCGAGCAGTACTTC. Encoded protein: CASSYSGSLSGEQYF.

This clonotype showed up just once. The rearrangement uses TRBV5-5 and TRBJ1-1; D is ambiguous. The V end lost 4 bases, the J end lost 7 bases, and 17 bases lay between the germline ends. In germline, CDR1 is SGHKS, CDR2 YYEKEE (reference sequence). The length of the CDR3 is 14 residues. CDR3 nucleotide sequence: TGTGCCAGCAGCCAACGGGGAGGCCGGGGTGAAGCTTTCTTT. Its translation is CASSQRGGRGEAFF.

The V and J genes are TRBV7-3 and TRBJ2-3; TRBD1 aligns across 8 bases. The CDR3 loop spans 15 amino acids. Germline V lookup: CDR1 SGHTA, CDR2 FQGTGA. Trimming took 4 bases from V and 2 from J; bases not matched to a gene: 5. The CDR3: CASSSRGQFTDTQYF. CDR3 in DNA: TGTGCCAGCAGCTCCAGGGGGCAGTTCACAGATACGCAGTATTTT.